The 13 T cell receptor beta chains reported below all come from one sample, sequenced in a study of OX40 agonist ivuxolimab in advanced cancers. Profiling relied on immunoSEQ multiplex PCR, and the TCRdb table lists in-frame clones only, not all of them. The table lists roughly 73,000 clones, 85% to 90% of them singletons, with around 2.4% in the top ten. Material: CD4+ or CD8+ T cells sorted from blood, obtained in a trial of the OX40 agonist ivuxolimab. These receptor sequences come from an adult with an advanced solid tumor such as melanoma, head and neck, liver or kidney cancer.

The chain uses TRBV6-5 and TRBJ1-2, with D unresolved. Germline loops: CDR1 MNHEY, CDR2 SVGAGI. Trimming took 7 bases from V and 4 from J, leaving 13 bases between them. The length of the CDR3 is 13 residues. The CDR3 bases are TGTGCCAGCACCTCGACGGGGTCCTATGGCTACACCTTC. Encoded protein: CASTSTGSYGYTF.

The chain links TRBV18 to TRBJ1-1, with D maybe TRBD1 (6 bases). There are 14 residues in the CDR3. V shed 6 bases and J shed 1 base, with 12 bases lying between them. The germline V gene has CDR1 KGHSH and CDR2 LQKENI. The CDR3 here is CASSHAGANTEAFF. CDR3 nucleotides: TGTGCCAGCTCGCACGCGGGGGCGAACACTGAAGCTTTCTTT. The full variable domain, rest sourced from reference TRBV18 and TRBJ1-1, is NAGVMQNPRHLVRRRGQEARLRCSPMKGHSHVYWYRQLPEEGLKFMVYLQKENIIDESGMPKERFSAEFPKEGPSILRIQQVVRGDSAAYFCASSHAGANTEAFFGQGTRLTVV.

The chain couples TRBV2 to TRBJ1-6; D uncertain. Germline V gene lookup returns CDR1 SNHLY and CDR2 FYNNEI. V lost 3 bases, J lost 6 bases, and 9 bases lay in between. This CDR3 contains 14 residues. CDR3 region: CASSEGRTNSPLHF. CDR3 in DNA: TGTGCCAGCAGTGAGGGCAGGACTAATTCACCCCTCCACTTT.

V usage is TRBV2 and J usage is TRBJ2-5; 8 bases fit TRBD1. The CDR3 consists of 14 residues. With 3 bases clipped from V and 7 bases from J, the junction kept 7 bases outside the gene matches. Germline loops: CDR1 SNHLY, CDR2 FYNNEI. The CDR3 nucleotides are TGTGCCAGCAGTGAGGACAGGGCCGGTGGGACCCAGTACTTC. Translating gives CASSEDRAGGTQYF.

This clone was recorded only once. The rearrangement joins TRBV18 to TRBJ1-5, with D unclear. V was cut by 0 bases and J by 3 bases, with 12 bases left in between. The CDR3 covers 16 residues. CDR1 is KGHSH and CDR2 is LQKENI in the germline V gene. This CDR3 reads CASSPPGRGNNQPQHF. DNA for the CDR3: TGTGCCAGCTCACCACCTGGTCGAGGAAACAATCAGCCCCAGCATTTT. Full variable domain (outside the CDR3, taken from reference TRBV18 and TRBJ1-5): NAGVMQNPRHLVRRRGQEARLRCSPMKGHSHVYWYRQLPEEGLKFMVYLQKENIIDESGMPKERFSAEFPKEGPSILRIQQVVRGDSAAYFCASSPPGRGNNQPQHFGDGTRLSIL.

This chain links TRBV19 with TRBJ1-2; a weak D match, TRBD1 (6 bases). This CDR3 has 14 residues. Per the germline V gene, CDR1 is LNHDA and CDR2 is SQIVND (reference sequence). V was clipped by 1 base and J by 3 bases, with 9 bases between them. For the CDR3, the DNA is TGTGCCAGTAGTATAGGAGGGACACACTATGGCTACACCTTC. This translates into CASSIGGTHYGYTF.

The chain is built from TRBV5-6 and TRBJ2-5; a weak D match, TRBD1 (6 bases). The CDR3 extends over 15 amino acids. Germline V gene data show CDR1 as SGHDT and CDR2 as YYEEEE. The germline V and J ends were trimmed by 2 bases and 5 bases, with 16 bases remaining between them. As DNA, the CDR3 is TGTGCCAGCAGCTTCGGACAGCCCCTCGGGGAGACCCAGTACTTC. Translation: CASSFGQPLGETQYF.

This clone has a handful of counts. V gene TRBV18 combines with J gene TRBJ1-1; no clear D. CDR3 length: 13 amino acids. V gave up 3 bases and J gave up 1 base, with 6 bases separating them. Germline-derived CDR1 and CDR2 are KGHSH and LQKENI. DNA of the CDR3: TGTGCCAGCTCACCCCAACAGAACACTGAAGCTTTCTTT. Amino acid sequence: CASSPQQNTEAFF.

CDR3 DNA sequence: TGTGCCAGCAGCCCCGAGGTCTCCTACGAGCAGTACTTC. Translating gives CASSPEVSYEQYF. The J gene is TRBJ2-7, the V gene TRBV2; D is unresolved. This CDR3 has 13 amino acids. Trimming stripped 6 bases from V and 0 bases from J, with 9 bases between. CDR1 is SNHLY, CDR2 FYNNEI, per germline.

This chain uses TRBV5-5 with TRBJ2-1, with 9 bases aligning to TRBD2. The ends lost 1 base at V and 6 bases at J; junction bases unmatched: 5. The CDR3 is 15 amino acids. In germline, CDR1 is SGHKS, CDR2 YYEKEE (reference sequence). The CDR3 is CASSLRLAVINEQFF. The CDR3 bases are TGTGCCAGCAGCTTGAGACTAGCGGTGATCAATGAGCAGTTCTTC.

This clone was recorded once. V usage is TRBV10-3 and J usage is TRBJ2-3; D is undetermined. Germline V gene sequence: CDR1 ENHRY, CDR2 SYGVKD. V was shortened by 0 bases and J by 4 bases, with 14 bases between the two germline ends. The CDR3 consists of 16 residues. The CDR3 bases are TGTGCCATCAGTGAGTCGGAACGGTACAACTCAGATACGCAGTATTTT. This encodes CAISESERYNSDTQYF.

In this sample, this clone turned up once. The J gene is TRBJ1-5, the V gene TRBV6-1; maybe TRBD1 (6 bases). Germline V gives CDR1 MNHNS, CDR2 SASEGT. CDR3 length: 15 amino acids. Trimming cost V 6 bases and J 7 bases, with 19 bases left between them. Written as DNA, the CDR3 is TGTGCCAGCAGCCCTTATCAGCCGGGGGCACAGCCCCAGCATTTT. It encodes CASSPYQPGAQPQHF.

The genes are TRBV2 and TRBJ2-7, with 11 bases fitting TRBD2. CDR1 SNHLY and CDR2 FYNNEI come from the germline V gene. V was pared by 4 bases and J by 7 bases, with 6 bases of the junction left unmatched. The CDR3 sequence is 14 residues long. The CDR3 region has the DNA TGTGCCAGCAGTGCGGGACTAGCGGTTGGAGAGCAGTACTTC. Encoded protein: CASSAGLAVGEQYF. The variable domain in full, completed from reference TRBV2 and TRBJ2-7, reads EPEVTQTPSHQVTQMGQEVILRCVPISNHLYFYWYRQILGQKVEFLVSFYNNEISEKSEIFDDQFSVERPDGSNFTLKIRSTKLEDSAMYFCASSAGLAVGEQYFGPGTRLTVT.